Listed below are T cell receptor beta chains from one sample, sequenced in a study of blood T cell repertoires in COVID-19. Measured with immunoSEQ multiplex PCR; TCRdb has only the in-frame clones, and not every one. The data show 97,000 or so clones, with 82% seen just once and approximately 20% held by the top ten. Material for sequencing was peripheral blood. The origin of the receptors is a man aged 80 or over with acute or convalescent COVID-19. Both conserved end residues are part of each CDR3. The order of the fields is V gene, J gene, D gene, clone size, CDR3 protein, CDR3 DNA. The D gene is left open where the match is weak. The listing skips clone size in some rows; elsewhere it reads once, few, many or a size class.

v_gene: TRBV5-4; j_gene: TRBJ2-7; d_gene: .; abundance: .; CDR3aa: CASSLPGQLSYEQYF; CDR3nt: TGTGCCAGCAGCTTGCCTGGACAGCTTTCCTACGAGCAGTACTTC
v_gene: TRBV11-2; j_gene: TRBJ1-2; d_gene: .; abundance: .; CDR3aa: CASSLPRQADYGYTF; CDR3nt: TGTGCCAGCAGCTTACCTCGACAGGCTGACTATGGCTACACCTTC
v_gene: TRBV10-1; j_gene: TRBJ2-1; d_gene: TRBD2; abundance: .; CDR3aa: CASSTRTSPDQEQFF; CDR3nt: TGCGCCAGCAGCACAAGGACTAGCCCGGACCAGGAGCAGTTCTTC
v_gene: TRBV11-2; j_gene: TRBJ1-1; d_gene: .; abundance: few; CDR3aa: CASSSSGGGAFF; CDR3nt: TGTGCCAGCAGTTCCTCGGGGGGAGGAGCTTTCTTT
v_gene: TRBV5-1; j_gene: TRBJ2-7; d_gene: TRBD2; abundance: .; CDR3aa: CASSPGLAGSYEQYF; CDR3nt: TGCGCCAGCAGCCCGGGACTAGCGGGCTCCTACGAGCAGTACTTC
v_gene: TRBV5-6; j_gene: TRBJ2-2; d_gene: .; abundance: few; CDR3aa: CASSQREGAGDMGELFF; CDR3nt: TGTGCCAGCAGCCAGAGGGAAGGGGCAGGGGATATGGGGGAGCTGTTTTTT
v_gene: TRBV19; j_gene: TRBJ1-5; d_gene: TRBD1; abundance: .; CDR3aa: CASRTGYSNQPQHF; CDR3nt: TGTGCCAGTAGGACAGGGTATAGCAATCAGCCCCAGCATTTT
v_gene: TRBV5-1; j_gene: TRBJ2-5; d_gene: .; abundance: .; CDR3aa: CASSLRDGETQYF; CDR3nt: TGCGCCAGCAGCTTGAGAGATGGAGAGACCCAGTACTTC
v_gene: TRBV27; j_gene: TRBJ1-2; d_gene: TRBD1; abundance: .; CDR3aa: CASSFFYSRQGDYGYTF; CDR3nt: TGTGCCAGCAGTTTCTTCTACTCAAGACAGGGCGACTATGGCTACACCTTC
v_gene: TRBV18; j_gene: TRBJ2-5; d_gene: .; abundance: few; CDR3aa: CASSAGQQETQYF; CDR3nt: TGTGCCAGCTCAGCGGGACAGCAAGAGACCCAGTACTTC
v_gene: TRBV30; j_gene: TRBJ1-1; d_gene: .; abundance: .; CDR3aa: CAWGAGKTEAFF; CDR3nt: TGTGCCTGGGGCGCAGGGAAGACTGAAGCTTTCTTT
v_gene: TRBV19; j_gene: TRBJ1-5; d_gene: TRBD1; abundance: .; CDR3aa: CASSAGTGESQPQHF; CDR3nt: TGTGCCAGTAGCGCCGGGACAGGGGAGAGTCAGCCCCAGCATTTT
v_gene: TRBV12-3/TRBV12-4; j_gene: TRBJ1-6; d_gene: .; abundance: .; CDR3aa: CASGQYNSPLHF; CDR3nt: TGTGCCAGTGGACAGTATAATTCACCCCTCCACTTT
v_gene: TRBV6-5; j_gene: TRBJ1-2; d_gene: .; abundance: .; CDR3aa: CASSYSRSNYGYTF; CDR3nt: TGTGCCAGCAGTTACTCACGGTCTAACTATGGCTACACCTTC
v_gene: TRBV4-1; j_gene: TRBJ2-7; d_gene: TRBD1; abundance: few; CDR3aa: CASSRGTDSYEQYF; CDR3nt: TGCGCCAGCAGCCGAGGGACAGATTCCTACGAGCAGTACTTC
v_gene: TRBV4-1; j_gene: TRBJ1-2; d_gene: .; abundance: .; CDR3aa: CASSQGGGGGRYGYTF; CDR3nt: TGCGCCAGCAGCCAAGGAGGGGGAGGGGGTAGATATGGCTACACCTTC
v_gene: TRBV28; j_gene: TRBJ2-5; d_gene: TRBD1; abundance: .; CDR3aa: CASSGTGGAYQETQYF; CDR3nt: TGTGCCAGCAGTGGCACAGGGGGCGCATACCAAGAGACCCAGTACTTC
v_gene: TRBV30; j_gene: TRBJ2-6; d_gene: .; abundance: .; CDR3aa: CAWSVYGGLSGANVLTF; CDR3nt: TGTGCCTGGAGTGTTTATGGGGGCCTCTCTGGGGCCAACGTCCTGACTTTC
v_gene: TRBV27; j_gene: TRBJ2-7; d_gene: TRBD2; abundance: .; CDR3aa: CASSFGLAGGPEGEQYF; CDR3nt: TGTGCCAGCAGTTTCGGACTAGCGGGAGGGCCGGAGGGCGAGCAGTACTTC
v_gene: TRBV27; j_gene: TRBJ2-6; d_gene: .; abundance: .; CDR3aa: CASSFLPRAGANVLTF; CDR3nt: TGTGCCAGCAGTTTTCTACCCAGGGCTGGGGCCAACGTCCTGACTTTC
v_gene: TRBV2; j_gene: TRBJ1-2; d_gene: .; abundance: .; CDR3aa: CASSSTVTNYGYTF; CDR3nt: TGTGCCAGCAGTTCGACAGTCACTAACTATGGCTACACCTTC
v_gene: TRBV11-2; j_gene: TRBJ1-5; d_gene: .; abundance: .; CDR3aa: CASSQNSGANSNQPQHF; CDR3nt: TGTGCCAGCAGCCAGAACAGTGGGGCTAACAGCAATCAGCCCCAGCATTTT
v_gene: TRBV23-1; j_gene: TRBJ1-1; d_gene: .; abundance: .; CDR3aa: CASSQSSMNTEAFF; CDR3nt: TGCGCCAGCAGTCAATCGTCCATGAACACTGAAGCTTTCTTT
v_gene: TRBV5-1; j_gene: TRBJ1-5; d_gene: .; abundance: .; CDR3aa: CASSLVPGVLGNQPQHF; CDR3nt: TGCGCCAGCAGCTTGGTCCCGGGAGTCTTGGGCAATCAGCCCCAGCATTTT
v_gene: TRBV7-2; j_gene: TRBJ1-1; d_gene: TRBD1; abundance: .; CDR3aa: CASSTGGVGEAFF; CDR3nt: TGTGCCAGCAGCACAGGGGGGGTGGGTGAAGCTTTCTTT
v_gene: TRBV5-5; j_gene: TRBJ1-4; d_gene: .; abundance: .; CDR3aa: CASSLAGRGYEKLFF; CDR3nt: TGTGCCAGCAGCTTGGCGGGGAGGGGATATGAAAAACTGTTTTTT
v_gene: TRBV12-5; j_gene: TRBJ1-5; d_gene: TRBD1; abundance: .; CDR3aa: CASGCVLGPGQVENDDRPQHF; CDR3nt: TGTGCTAGTGGTTGTGTCTTGGGACCGGGACAGGTGGAAAATGACGATCGGCCCCAGCATTTT
v_gene: TRBV29-1; j_gene: TRBJ2-2; d_gene: .; abundance: .; CDR3aa: CSVVRGINTGELFF; CDR3nt: TGCAGCGTTGTTAGGGGAATTAACACCGGGGAGCTGTTTTTT
v_gene: TRBV2; j_gene: TRBJ1-4; d_gene: .; abundance: .; CDR3aa: CASRDKPTNEKLFF; CDR3nt: TGTGCCAGCAGAGACAAACCTACTAATGAAAAACTGTTTTTT
v_gene: TRBV27; j_gene: TRBJ1-6; d_gene: .; abundance: .; CDR3aa: CASSLSRMNNSPLHF; CDR3nt: TGTGCCAGCAGTTTATCGAGGATGAATAATTCACCCCTCCACTTT
v_gene: TRBV18; j_gene: TRBJ1-2; d_gene: .; abundance: .; CDR3aa: CASSYGGATGYTF; CDR3nt: TGTGCCAGCTCTTACGGTGGGGCGACTGGCTACACCTTC
v_gene: TRBV11-2; j_gene: TRBJ2-6; d_gene: .; abundance: .; CDR3aa: CASSLSRTSGANVLTF; CDR3nt: TGTGCCAGCAGCTTAAGTAGGACTTCTGGGGCCAACGTCCTGACTTTC
v_gene: TRBV30; j_gene: TRBJ2-3; d_gene: TRBD2; abundance: .; CDR3aa: CAWSPSGGVSSTDTQYF; CDR3nt: TGTGCCTGGAGTCCCAGCGGGGGGGTTTCTAGCACAGATACGCAGTATTTT
v_gene: TRBV4-3; j_gene: TRBJ2-1; d_gene: TRBD2; abundance: .; CDR3aa: CASSRGRGEQFF; CDR3nt: TGCGCCAGCAGCCGAGGGAGGGGCGAGCAGTTCTTC
v_gene: TRBV27; j_gene: TRBJ1-3; d_gene: .; abundance: few; CDR3aa: CASSSGGLGNTIYF; CDR3nt: TGTGCCAGCAGTTCCGGGGGGCTCGGAAACACCATATATTTT
v_gene: TRBV11-3; j_gene: TRBJ2-7; d_gene: .; abundance: .; CDR3aa: CASSLNRITYEQYF; CDR3nt: TGTGCCAGCAGCTTAAACAGGATCACCTACGAGCAGTACTTC
v_gene: TRBV27; j_gene: TRBJ2-7; d_gene: TRBD2; abundance: .; CDR3aa: CASSLFPAGVGEQYF; CDR3nt: TGTGCCAGCAGTTTATTTCCAGCGGGAGTGGGAGAGCAGTACTTC
v_gene: TRBV28; j_gene: TRBJ1-2; d_gene: .; abundance: .; CDR3aa: CASSRAGVGYGYTF; CDR3nt: TGTGCCAGCAGTCGGGCAGGGGTCGGGTATGGCTACACCTTC
v_gene: TRBV19; j_gene: TRBJ2-7; d_gene: TRBD1; abundance: .; CDR3aa: CASKGATGDHEQYF; CDR3nt: TGTGCCAGTAAGGGAGCTACAGGGGACCACGAGCAGTACTTC
v_gene: TRBV5-4; j_gene: TRBJ2-1; d_gene: TRBD2; abundance: .; CDR3aa: CASSLGLAGVQNNEQFF; CDR3nt: TGTGCCAGCAGCCTAGGACTAGCGGGAGTTCAGAACAATGAGCAGTTCTTC
v_gene: TRBV9; j_gene: TRBJ2-7; d_gene: .; abundance: .; CDR3aa: CASSVGQGIYEQYF; CDR3nt: TGTGCCAGCAGCGTAGGCCAGGGGATTTACGAGCAGTACTTC
v_gene: TRBV7-9; j_gene: TRBJ2-7; d_gene: TRBD2; abundance: .; CDR3aa: CASSARTSGGFSYEQYF; CDR3nt: TGTGCCAGCAGCGCCCGGACTAGCGGGGGATTTTCCTACGAGCAGTACTTC
v_gene: TRBV9; j_gene: TRBJ2-1; d_gene: TRBD2; abundance: .; CDR3aa: CASSLIAGGYNEQFF; CDR3nt: TGTGCCAGCAGTCTTATAGCGGGAGGGTACAATGAGCAGTTCTTC
v_gene: TRBV7-2; j_gene: TRBJ2-3; d_gene: TRBD2; abundance: .; CDR3aa: CASSLLDLAGGIDTQYF; CDR3nt: TGTGCCAGCAGCTTATTGGACTTGGCGGGAGGGATAGATACGCAGTATTTT
v_gene: TRBV2; j_gene: TRBJ2-5; d_gene: TRBD2; abundance: .; CDR3aa: CASSERAGEDQYF; CDR3nt: TGTGCCAGCAGTGAAAGGGCGGGAGAGGACCAGTACTTC
v_gene: TRBV6-2/TRBV6-3; j_gene: TRBJ2-7; d_gene: TRBD2; abundance: .; CDR3aa: CASSFGGAPYEQYF; CDR3nt: TGTGCCAGCAGTTTCGGGGGGGCTCCATACGAGCAGTACTTC
v_gene: TRBV6-5; j_gene: TRBJ2-2; d_gene: TRBD1; abundance: .; CDR3aa: CASSTGGLNTGELFF; CDR3nt: TGTGCCAGCAGTACAGGGGGCCTGAACACCGGGGAGCTGTTTTTT
v_gene: TRBV3-1/TRBV3-2; j_gene: TRBJ1-5; d_gene: .; abundance: .; CDR3aa: CATTCRGGDGKNQPQHF; CDR3nt: TGTGCCACCACCTGTAGGGGGGGAGATGGGAAAAACCAGCCCCAGCATTTT
v_gene: TRBV19; j_gene: TRBJ2-7; d_gene: TRBD2; abundance: .; CDR3aa: CASSPPGGTGGGQYF; CDR3nt: TGTGCCAGTAGTCCCCCCGGGGGGACTGGGGGGGGGCAGTACTTC
v_gene: TRBV7-9; j_gene: TRBJ2-3; d_gene: .; abundance: .; CDR3aa: CASSLVQDTQYF; CDR3nt: TGTGCCAGCAGCTTAGTTCAGGATACGCAGTATTTT
v_gene: TRBV5-5; j_gene: TRBJ2-7; d_gene: TRBD1; abundance: .; CDR3aa: CASSKDGTGVYEQYF; CDR3nt: TGTGCCAGCAGCAAGGACGGGACAGGGGTCTACGAGCAGTACTTC
v_gene: TRBV6-2/TRBV6-3; j_gene: TRBJ2-1; d_gene: TRBD1; abundance: once; CDR3aa: CASSLYRGGEQFF; CDR3nt: TGTGCCAGCAGTCTATACAGGGGTGGTGAGCAGTTCTTC
v_gene: TRBV28; j_gene: TRBJ1-2; d_gene: TRBD1; abundance: .; CDR3aa: CASSSGGTANYGYTF; CDR3nt: TGTGCCAGCAGTTCAGGGGGAACTGCTAACTATGGCTACACCTTC
v_gene: TRBV6-4; j_gene: TRBJ2-1; d_gene: TRBD2; abundance: .; CDR3aa: CATGTSGSPSSYNEQFF; CDR3nt: TGTGCCACCGGGACTAGCGGGAGCCCGAGCTCCTACAATGAGCAGTTCTTC
v_gene: TRBV19; j_gene: TRBJ2-3; d_gene: TRBD1; abundance: once; CDR3aa: CASFGTGTADTQYF; CDR3nt: TGTGCCAGTTTTGGGACAGGTACTGCAGATACGCAGTATTTT